This T cell receptor beta chain was documented in a study of blood T cells in healthy people across ages. This CDR3 region has 13 residues. The V end lost 0 bases, the J end lost 3 bases, and 6 bases lay between the germline ends. The V gene's germline CDR1 is LGHNA and CDR2 YNFKEQ. Primers used in a second PCR of roughly 7 to 12 cycles were a sample-barcoded 5' primer and a J-beta primer mix. Every cDNA molecule bore a tag from a template-switch adaptor containing 12 random nucleotides. All samples gave at least 2.5 million CDR3-containing paired-end reads. MiXCR, applied by TCRdb to the 5' RACE reads, yields one record per CDR3 protein. The sample carries hundreds of thousands of distinct CDR3 sequences, about 62% recorded once. Each donor had around 11 milliliters of peripheral blood drawn.

The sequencing input was blood. The clonotype was recovered from a man aged 25 to 40 in good health. This chain uses TRBV4-2 with TRBJ2-7; D ambiguous. CDR3 sequence (DNA): TGTGCCAGCAGCCAAGACGAGCTCTACGAGCAGTACTTC. Protein: CASSQDELYEQYF.